Sequencing of this T cell receptor beta chain was carried out in a study of blood T cell repertoires in COVID-19 (dated by TCRdb to about 2020). About the investigation overall: The collaborator samples originated in the United States, Italy and Spain and spanned the acute and convalescent phases of COVID-19. HLA class I and class II types, where available, came from metadata supplied by the sample provider rather than from assay-based typing. Sample metadata almost always included a de-identified subject ID, COVID-19 status, age in years and sex. A freely available public database, intended as a resource for researchers studying the immune response to SARS-CoV-2, is where the repertoires were released. Samples came from the ongoing ImmuneRACE study (first 160 participants) plus 1,254 subjects from 6 global collaborators. The material from the prospective study consisted of cDNA or gDNA derived from T cells, B-cell-depleted T cells, or PBMCs. Deeply sampled blood TCRbeta repertoires from subjects exposed to, actively infected with, or recovered from COVID-19 were included in the dataset. The paper as a whole reports these results and caveats: Clinical and demographic metadata were provided uncurated, with the amount varying by source and participant.

Points on this clone: Its cognate antigen has yet to be identified. The input lacks base qualities; no much larger clone sits a single base away.

The collaborating institutions used their own protocols to collect whole blood in K2EDTA tubes. For TCRbeta analysis, collaborators shipped samples as frozen whole blood, isolated PBMCs, or DNA extracted from either of those sample types. The junction shows trimming of 7 bases on V and 0 bases on J, plus 9 bases between the germline ends. Its CDR3 holds 13 amino acids, cysteine through phenylalanine. The read is trimmed to its CDR3 DNA, 39 bases read in frame from base 1. Taken from the germline V gene, the CDR1 and CDR2 loops are MNHEY and SVGAGI. The immunoSEQ Assay, a bias-controlled multiplex PCR, was used to amplify TCRbeta CDR3 regions from genomic DNA. Per the original workflow: Nucleated cell counts per sample were estimated from amplification of reference gene primers within the assay. To quantify the absolute abundance of each unique TCRbeta CDR3 rearrangement, sequence reads were collapsed and filtered. Productive Simpson clonality was computed per sample as the square root of Simpson's diversity index over productive rearrangements. Imported from immuneACCESS, the table was reduced by TCRdb to in-frame sequences with V and J called. These copies leave out some clones; in studies compared against another copy, an unresolved V gene accounts for under half, and the cause of the remainder is not known. Clonal size and the V and J genes are those of that table, whereas D and trimming came from the DNA. The table for this sample lists more than 150,000 clones; 86% of them were counted only once. The ten most abundant clones make up less than 25% of the sample.

Rearrangement joined TRBV6-5 to TRBJ1-1; no D gene call is confident. The clonotype originates from a man between 65 and 85 years old with active or convalescent COVID-19. Sequenced sample: peripheral blood. In nucleotide form, the sequence is TGTGCCAGCACCGGGAGTCTGAACACTGAAGCTTTCTTT. This yields the protein CASTGSLNTEAFF.